One and the same sample provided the 21 T cell receptor beta chains below, sequenced in a study of blood T cell repertoires in COVID-19. Generated by immunoSEQ multiplex PCR, the TCRdb table keeps only in-frame clones and is missing some. The sample contains 100,000 to 150,000 clones, over 65% of which appear only once. Sequenced sample: peripheral blood. Source of these receptors: a human donor with acute or convalescent COVID-19. The donor label of this sample is uncertain.

The chain employs TRBV7-3 and TRBJ2-1; the D gene is possibly TRBD1 (5 bases). CDR1 is SGHTA, CDR2 FQGTGA, per germline. Trimming removed 5 bases from V and 0 bases from J, with 11 bases in between. The CDR3 has 15 residues. Here the CDR3 reads CASSPLDSSYNEQFF. CDR3 nucleotide sequence: TGTGCCAGCAGCCCTCTAGACAGCTCCTACAATGAGCAGTTCTTC.

This clone was picked up a small number of times. The chain has TRBV2 and TRBJ2-7, with D possibly matching TRBD2 (6 bases). This CDR3 has 12 residues. Trimming removed 11 bases from V and 2 bases from J, with 13 bases in between. The germline V gene has CDR1 SNHLY and CDR2 FYNNEI. The CDR3 coding sequence is TGTGCCGGAGGAGGGTTTACCTACGAGCAGTACGTC. This codes for CAGGGFTYEQYV.

CDR3 nucleotide sequence: TGTGCCAGCAGGGCAGACTCCTACGAGCAGTACTTC. This translates into CASRADSYEQYF. The genes are TRBV2 and TRBJ2-7; D gene unclear. V was cut by 6 bases and J by 0 bases, with 6 bases left in between. Per germline, CDR1 SNHLY and CDR2 FYNNEI. The length of the CDR3 is 12 residues.

The chain has TRBV18 and TRBJ2-2; 11 bases line up with TRBD1. CDR3 length equals 16 residues. CDR1 and CDR2 from the germline V gene are KGHSH and LQKENI. J gave up 4 bases and V 6 bases, and 7 bases lay outside the gene matches. Here the CDR3 reads CASSSGTGGLTGELFF. In DNA form, the CDR3 reads TGTGCCAGCTCGTCCGGGACAGGGGGACTCACCGGGGAGCTGTTTTTT.

With regard to this clone: A clone one base away is much larger, so this may be a read error. The chain employs TRBV7-2 and TRBJ2-2; D unclear. V was pared by 0 bases and J by 1 base, with 3 bases between. The CDR3 runs to 14 residues. Germline V CDR1 and CDR2: SGHTA, FQGNSA. The CDR3 DNA sequence: TGTGCCAGCAGCTTAGCCTGGAACACCGGGGAGCTGTTTTTT. This gives the protein CASSLAWNTGELFF.

The chain joins TRBV6-5 to TRBJ1-6, with 10 positions matching TRBD1. Germline values: CDR1 MNHEY, CDR2 SVGAGI. After removal of 6 bases from V and 14 bases from J, the junction contained 10 bases not matched to a gene. The CDR3 sequence is 14 residues long. CDR3 amino acids: CASRAGTGVLSLHF. For the CDR3, the DNA is TGTGCCAGCAGGGCGGGGACAGGGGTATTGTCCCTCCACTTT.

In this sample, this clone turned up a few times. The V gene is TRBV7-3, the J gene TRBJ2-5; 10 nucleotides line up with TRBD1. V lost 5 bases, J lost 3 bases, and 6 bases stayed unmatched. CDR3 length: 15 amino acids. Germline-derived CDR1 and CDR2 are SGHTA and FQGTGA. The CDR3 reads CASSPPGQGKETQYF. CDR3 bases: TGTGCCAGCAGCCCGCCGGGACAGGGGAAAGAGACCCAGTACTTC.

This chain connects TRBV30 to TRBJ1-2; tentatively, D is TRBD1 (6 bases). The CDR3 runs 12 residues. The germline gives CDR1 GTSNPN, CDR2 SVGIG (reference sequence). V dropped 4 bases and J dropped 4 bases, with 10 bases sitting between them. The CDR3 region has the DNA TGTGCCTGGAATAGGGGGATCTATGGCTACACCTTC. Its protein product is CAWNRGIYGYTF.

The chain couples TRBV18 to TRBJ2-1; TRBD2 matches 11 bases. The germline CDR1 and CDR2 sequences are KGHSH and LQKENI. Trimming took 0 bases from V and 5 from J; bases not matched to a gene: 9. The CDR3 consists of 18 residues. The CDR3 nucleotides are TGTGCCAGCTCACCACCACGGACGGGACTAGCGGCCGACAATGAGCAGTTCTTC. Its translation is CASSPPRTGLAADNEQFF. The complete variable domain, with remaining parts taken from reference TRBV18 and TRBJ2-1, reads NAGVMQNPRHLVRRRGQEARLRCSPMKGHSHVYWYRQLPEEGLKFMVYLQKENIIDESGMPKERFSAEFPKEGPSILRIQQVVRGDSAAYFCASSPPRTGLAADNEQFFGPGTRLTVL.

This sequence joins TRBV3-1 (or the pseudogene TRBV3-2) and TRBJ1-1, with 9 bases identical to TRBD1. The CDR3 extends over 13 amino acids. CDR1 LGHDT and CDR2 YNNKEL come from the germline V gene (reference sequence). V trimming: 4 bases; J trimming: 5 bases; junction bases outside the gene matches: 2. The CDR3 spells CASSRGTGTEAFF. As DNA, the CDR3 is TGTGCCAGCAGCCGGGGGACAGGGACTGAAGCTTTCTTT.

This clone was recorded a few times. This sequence joins TRBV28 and TRBJ1-2; 7 bases match TRBD1. The CDR3 spans 12 residues. CDR1 MDHEN and CDR2 SYDVKM come from the germline V gene. After removal of 8 bases from V and 3 bases from J, the junction contained 3 bases not matched to a gene. Here the CDR3 DNA reads TGTGCCAGCGGGACAGACTACTATGGCTACACCTTC. Translated, it gives CASGTDYYGYTF.

This clone has just a few counts. J is TRBJ2-3 and V is TRBV7-9, with TRBD2 as a possible D gene (5 bases). Trimming removed 2 bases at V and 2 bases at J, with 8 bases between. The CDR3 loop spans 14 amino acids. The germline gives CDR1 SEHNR, CDR2 FQNEAQ (reference sequence). The DNA of the CDR3 is TGTGCCAGCAGCTTACTCCGGGACACAGATACGCAGTATTTT. It yields the protein CASSLLRDTDTQYF.

The table lists this clone with a count of one. This chain connects TRBV9 to TRBJ1-2, with no clear D. The CDR3 runs 14 residues. Germline CDR1 and CDR2: SGDLS and YYNGEE. The ends were cut back, 1 base at V and 3 bases at J, with 10 bases in the middle. The CDR3 loop is CASSVSGSYYGYTF. CDR3 nucleotide sequence: TGTGCCAGCAGCGTATCAGGCTCCTACTATGGCTACACCTTC.

V and J are TRBV25-1 and TRBJ2-7; 7 nucleotides line up with TRBD1. The length of the CDR3 is 16 residues. From germline, CDR1 is MGHDK and CDR2 SYGVNS. V lost 2 bases, J lost 0 bases, and 7 bases stayed unmatched. The CDR3 here is CASSEKRTGSSYEQYV. In DNA, the CDR3 is TGTGCCAGCAGTGAAAAGCGGACAGGATCCTCCTACGAGCAGTACGTC.

The J gene is TRBJ1-6, the V gene TRBV11-3; D might be TRBD1 (5 bases). The germline V gene encodes CDR1 SGHNT and CDR2 YENEEA. Between the trimmed V and J ends, which lost 1 base and 7 bases, there was a span of 11 bases. The CDR3 covers 15 residues. CDR3 in DNA: TGTGCCAGCAGCTTAGGAGGACATGGAAATTCACCCCTCCACTTT. Amino acids: CASSLGGHGNSPLHF.

V and J are TRBV6-5 and TRBJ2-3; 8 bases fit TRBD1. The germline gives CDR1 MNHEY, CDR2 SVGAGI. V was clipped by 4 bases and J by 2 bases; unmatched bases: 5. This CDR3 is 15 amino acids long. The CDR3: CASSFGQGNTDTQYF. The CDR3 DNA reads as TGTGCCAGCAGTTTCGGACAGGGCAACACAGATACGCAGTATTTT.

The rearrangement links TRBV6-5 to TRBJ2-1, with 8 bases fitting TRBD1. J was trimmed by 12 bases and V by 6 bases; bases with no gene match: 4. CDR1 and CDR2 from the germline V gene are MNHEY and SVGAGI. There are 11 residues in the CDR3. The CDR3 bases are TGTGCCAGCAGACGACAGGGGAGGCAGTTCTTC. Protein: CASRRQGRQFF.

The rearrangement joins TRBV7-9 to TRBJ2-5; TRBD2 is a possible D gene (5 bases). The ends were cut back, 2 bases at V and 2 bases at J, with 6 bases in the middle. Germline lookup yields CDR1 SEHNR and CDR2 FQNEAQ (reference sequence). There are 13 residues in the CDR3. CDR3 protein: CASSLTRQETQYF. The DNA for the CDR3 is TGTGCCAGCAGCTTAACTAGACAAGAGACCCAGTACTTC.

This chain links TRBV3-1 (or the pseudogene TRBV3-2) with TRBJ2-5; a possible D gene is TRBD2 (6 bases). There are 14 residues in the CDR3. The germline V gene encodes CDR1 LGHDT and CDR2 YNNKEL (reference sequence). The V and J ends lost 3 bases and 5 bases respectively, with 13 bases between them. The CDR3 here is CASSHLGGGETQYF. The CDR3 region has the DNA TGTGCCAGCAGCCATTTGGGGGGAGGCGAGACCCAGTACTTC.

This clone was counted between two and nine times. The gene calls are TRBV9 and TRBJ2-3; 8 bases match TRBD2. This CDR3 region has 16 residues. J gave up 2 bases and V 4 bases, and 9 bases lay outside the gene matches. Germline loops: CDR1 SGDLS, CDR2 YYNGEE. The CDR3 DNA is TGTGCCAGCAGCCCGGGGGGGCGGGGGCCCACAGATACGCAGTATTTT. The encoded protein is CASSPGGRGPTDTQYF.

The rearrangement joins TRBV30 to TRBJ1-2; D ambiguous. This CDR3 comprises 13 residues. V lost 4 bases to trimming and J lost 5 bases, with 14 bases between them. Per the germline V gene, CDR1 is GTSNPN and CDR2 is SVGIG (reference sequence). As DNA, the CDR3 is TGTGCCTGGAAGAGGCAGAATTTGTATGGCTACACCTTC. It translates to CAWKRQNLYGYTF.